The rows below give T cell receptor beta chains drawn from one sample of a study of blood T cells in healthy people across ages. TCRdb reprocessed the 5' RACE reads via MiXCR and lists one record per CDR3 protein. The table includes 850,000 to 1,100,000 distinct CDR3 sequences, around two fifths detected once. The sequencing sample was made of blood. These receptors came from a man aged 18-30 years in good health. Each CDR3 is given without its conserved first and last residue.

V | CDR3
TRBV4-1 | ASSKHGGRSEQF
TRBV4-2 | ASSQLEANVLT
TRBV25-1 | ASRASYEQY
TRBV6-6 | ASGQGGGEAF
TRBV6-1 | ASSEGLARSPLH
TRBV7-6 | ASSLGLGDVSGYT
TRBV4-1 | ASSQDQSPGGAPYNEQF
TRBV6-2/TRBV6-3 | ASSYSSRFGNTIY
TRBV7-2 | ASSPTTGTANEKLF
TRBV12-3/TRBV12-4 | ASSQWDRGTEAF
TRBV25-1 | ASSEGKAF
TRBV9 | ASSVAPPPQH
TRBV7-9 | ASSLVWSNQPQH
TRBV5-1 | ASSFSGGARDTQY
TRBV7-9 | ASSLAASQETQY
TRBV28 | ASSPTSGGNTQY
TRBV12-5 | ASGPGQGISREF
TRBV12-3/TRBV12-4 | ASSGRTGYGYT
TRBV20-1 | SAGSTGEDQPQH
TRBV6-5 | ASSYSTGGQPQH
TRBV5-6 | ASSLGQLRGSNQPQH
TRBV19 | ASESRGGTYNEQF
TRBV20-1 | SAEPTGNYGYT
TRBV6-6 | ASSYRDSGSPLH
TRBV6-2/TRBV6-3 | TSTLLTGGEAF
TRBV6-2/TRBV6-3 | ASSVNGGGFYNEQF
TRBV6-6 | ASSYSSGQGRGYGYT
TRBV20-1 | SASRGSKDPEAF
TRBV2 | ASSQHKRTGYT
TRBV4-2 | ASSQTVLANTGELF
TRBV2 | ASETALKEKLF
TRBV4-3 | ASSHLTGTGDETQY
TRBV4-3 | ASSQGGRPDGYT
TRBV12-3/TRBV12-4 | ASTADGNPEAF
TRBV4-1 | ASSPSNIQPQH
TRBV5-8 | ASSNRDEIPTDTQY
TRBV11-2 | ASSLTRVNTEAF